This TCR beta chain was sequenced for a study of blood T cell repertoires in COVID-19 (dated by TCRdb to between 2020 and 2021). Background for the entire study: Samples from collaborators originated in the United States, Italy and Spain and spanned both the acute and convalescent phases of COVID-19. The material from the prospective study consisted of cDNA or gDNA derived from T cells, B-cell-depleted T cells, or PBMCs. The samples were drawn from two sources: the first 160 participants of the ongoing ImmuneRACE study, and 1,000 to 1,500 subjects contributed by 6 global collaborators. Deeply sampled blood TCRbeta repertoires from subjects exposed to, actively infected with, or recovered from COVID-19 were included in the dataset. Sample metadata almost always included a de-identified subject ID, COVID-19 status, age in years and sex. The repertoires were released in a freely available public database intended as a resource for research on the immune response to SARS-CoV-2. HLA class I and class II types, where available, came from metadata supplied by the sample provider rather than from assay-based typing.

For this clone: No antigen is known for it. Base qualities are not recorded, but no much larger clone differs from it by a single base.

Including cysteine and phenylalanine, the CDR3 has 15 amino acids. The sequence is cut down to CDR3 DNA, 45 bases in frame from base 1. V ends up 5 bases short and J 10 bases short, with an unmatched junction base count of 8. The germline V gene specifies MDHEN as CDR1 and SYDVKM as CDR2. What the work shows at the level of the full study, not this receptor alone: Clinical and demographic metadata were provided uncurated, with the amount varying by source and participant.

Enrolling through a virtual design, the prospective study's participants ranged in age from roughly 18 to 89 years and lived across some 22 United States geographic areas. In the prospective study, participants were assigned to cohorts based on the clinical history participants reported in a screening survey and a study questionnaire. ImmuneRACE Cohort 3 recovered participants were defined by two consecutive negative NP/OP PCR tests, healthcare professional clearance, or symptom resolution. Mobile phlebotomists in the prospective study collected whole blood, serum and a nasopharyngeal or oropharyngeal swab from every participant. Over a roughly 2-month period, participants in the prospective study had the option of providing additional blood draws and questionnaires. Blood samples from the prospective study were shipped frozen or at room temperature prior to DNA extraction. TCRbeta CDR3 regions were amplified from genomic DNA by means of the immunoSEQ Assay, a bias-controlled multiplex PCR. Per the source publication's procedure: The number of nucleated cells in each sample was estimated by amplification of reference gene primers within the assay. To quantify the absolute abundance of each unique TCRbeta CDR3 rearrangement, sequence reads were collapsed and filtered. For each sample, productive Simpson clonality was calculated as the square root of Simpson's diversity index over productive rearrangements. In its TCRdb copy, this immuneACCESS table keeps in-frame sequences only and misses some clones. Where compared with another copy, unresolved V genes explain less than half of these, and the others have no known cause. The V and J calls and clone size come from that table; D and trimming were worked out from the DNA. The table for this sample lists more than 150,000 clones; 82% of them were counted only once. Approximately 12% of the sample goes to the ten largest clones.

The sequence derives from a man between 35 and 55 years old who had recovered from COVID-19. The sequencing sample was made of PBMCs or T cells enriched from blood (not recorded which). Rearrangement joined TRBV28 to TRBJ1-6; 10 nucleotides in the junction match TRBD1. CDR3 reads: CASSRRTGGGSPLHF. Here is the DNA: TGTGCCAGCAGTAGAAGGACAGGGGGAGGGTCACCCCTCCACTTT.